The 23 T cell receptor beta chains below were found in one sample sequenced in a study of blood T cell repertoires in COVID-19. Using immunoSEQ multiplex PCR, the repertoire was profiled, and TCRdb retains in-frame clones only, with some absent. The profile shows over 200,000 clones, 75% to 85% of them singletons. The sample was peripheral blood. These receptors were obtained from a woman in her thirties with COVID-19, enrolled during active disease.

V is TRBV2 and J is TRBJ2-1, with no clear D. V was pared by 0 bases and J by 9 bases, with 12 bases between. This CDR3 contains 14 residues. Germline CDR1 SNHLY, CDR2 FYNNEI. This chain's CDR3 is CASSEARGRSEQFF. The CDR3 coding sequence is TGTGCCAGCAGTGAAGCGCGAGGAAGGAGTGAGCAGTTCTTC. The whole variable domain, remainder taken from reference TRBV2 and TRBJ2-1, is EPEVTQTPSHQVTQMGQEVILRCVPISNHLYFYWYRQILGQKVEFLVSFYNNEISEKSEIFDDQFSVERPDGSNFTLKIRSTKLEDSAMYFCASSEARGRSEQFFGPGTRLTVL.

V gene TRBV9 combines with J gene TRBJ2-6; 9 bases are a match to TRBD1. After removal of 3 bases from V and 4 bases from J, the junction contained 5 bases not matched to a gene. The CDR3 contains 16 residues. Germline V lookup: CDR1 SGDLS, CDR2 YYNGEE. This CDR3 is CASSAQGAAGANVLTF. DNA of the CDR3: TGTGCCAGCAGCGCACAGGGGGCGGCGGGGGCCAACGTCCTGACTTTC.

This clone was counted a single time. The rearrangement links TRBV6-5 to TRBJ1-3; D not resolved. V was clipped by 5 bases and J by 0 bases, with 8 bases between them. Germline lookup yields CDR1 MNHEY and CDR2 SVGAGI. The CDR3 covers 14 residues. The CDR3 region has the DNA TGTGCCAGCAGTCCGACACTCTCTGGAAACACCATATATTTT. Encoded protein: CASSPTLSGNTIYF.

This clone was detected only once. The chain has TRBV18 and TRBJ2-5; 9 bases align to TRBD2. The CDR3 totals 13 residues. V trimming: 6 bases; J trimming: 4 bases; junction bases outside the gene matches: 3. Germline V gene lookup returns CDR1 KGHSH and CDR2 LQKENI. This CDR3 is CASSSSGAETQYF. DNA of the CDR3: TGTGCCAGCTCGTCTAGCGGGGCAGAGACCCAGTACTTC.

The chain combines TRBV2 with TRBJ1-4; a possible D gene is TRBD1 (5 bases). Looked up from germline, CDR1 is SNHLY and CDR2 is FYNNEI. Between the trimmed V and J ends, which lost 3 bases and 5 bases, there was a span of 13 bases. CDR3 length: 15 residues. CDR3 DNA: TGTGCCAGCAGTGATCATCAGGGTGGGAATGAAAAACTGTTTTTT. Translating it yields CASSDHQGGNEKLFF.

This clone has more than one count but fewer than ten. The rearrangement uses TRBV7-2 and TRBJ1-2; the match to TRBD1 covers 9 bases. The CDR3 covers 16 residues. Germline trimming cut 4 bases from V and 2 bases from J; bases unmatched to any gene: 8. The germline CDR1 and CDR2 sequences are SGHTA and FQGNSA. The CDR3 coding sequence is TGTGCCAGCAGCTGGCTCCCCACAGGGGGCAACTATGGCTACACCTTC. Residues: CASSWLPTGGNYGYTF.

The chain joins TRBV5-5 to TRBJ2-7; 7 bases match TRBD1. V dropped 0 bases and J dropped 2; count of bases not matched to a gene: 8. This CDR3 region has 16 residues. Germline loops: CDR1 SGHKS, CDR2 YYEKEE (reference sequence). CDR3 bases: TGTGCCAGCAGCTTGGCGTTGGGACAGCCCGCCTACGAGCAGTACTTC. Amino acid sequence: CASSLALGQPAYEQYF.

The chain recombines TRBV2 with TRBJ1-2; TRBD1 might be the D (5 bases). This CDR3 has 12 amino acids. Germline CDR1 reads SNHLY; CDR2 reads FYNNEI. Trimming shortened V by 3 bases and J by 3 bases, and 5 bases separated the two germline ends. CDR3 bases: TGTGCCAGCAGTGAGACAGACTATGGCTACACCTTC. Its translation: CASSETDYGYTF.

This clone was observed a handful of times. The rearrangement uses TRBV11-2 and TRBJ2-2, with TRBD1 matching over 8 bases. The germline CDR1 and CDR2 sequences are SGHAT and FQNNGV. This CDR3 region has 16 residues. J lost 0 bases, V lost 5 bases, and 5 bases had no gene match. As DNA, the CDR3 is TGTGCCAGCAGCAGTCGGGACAGGACGAACACCGGGGAGCTGTTTTTT. The encoded protein is CASSSRDRTNTGELFF.

The J gene is TRBJ1-1, the V gene TRBV12-3 or TRBV12-4; 7 bases line up with TRBD1. The CDR3 contains 11 residues. Germline trimming cut 2 bases from V and 12 bases from J; bases unmatched to any gene: 3. The CDR3 sequence: CASSLQGVSFF. For the CDR3, the DNA is TGTGCCAGCAGTTTACAGGGGGTTTCTTTCTTT.

The chain uses TRBV7-2 and TRBJ2-5; maybe TRBD1 (5 bases). CDR3 length: 15 residues. V dropped 1 base and J dropped 4 bases, with 13 bases sitting between them. Germline assignment: CDR1 SGHTA and CDR2 FQGNSA. In DNA, the CDR3 is TGTGCCAGCAGCTTAGGGCCGCAGGGTTCAGAGACCCAGTACTTC. The encoded protein is CASSLGPQGSETQYF. The complete variable domain, with remaining parts taken from reference TRBV7-2 and TRBJ2-5, reads GAGVSQSPSNKVTEKGKDVELRCDPISGHTALYWYRQSLGQGLEFLIYFQGNSAPDKSGLPSDRFSAERTGGSVSTLTIQRTQQEDSAVYLCASSLGPQGSETQYFGPGTRLLVL.

This sequence joins TRBV5-1 and TRBJ2-3, with D maybe TRBD2 (6 bases). The CDR3 has 15 residues. Trimming left V 3 bases short and J 2 bases short, with 13 bases between. Germline lookup yields CDR1 SGHRS and CDR2 YFSETQ. CDR3 DNA sequence: TGCGCCAGCAGCTCCGGGACTTCATACACAGATACGCAGTATTTT. Translated, it gives CASSSGTSYTDTQYF.

In the case of this clone: A junction boundary mismatches the germline segment, possibly from a read error. The CDR3 bases are TGTGCCAGCAGTCCCCTGGGACAGGGCAACCAGCCCCAGCATTTT. This translates into CASSPLGQGNQPQHF. The chain combines TRBV6-2 or TRBV6-3 with TRBJ1-5, with 9 bases matching TRBD1. This CDR3 contains 15 residues. Germline V lookup: CDR1 MNHEY, CDR2 SVGEGT.

CDR3: CASSARRGISYEQYF. CDR3 DNA: TGTGCCAGCAGCGCCCGCAGGGGGATTAGCTACGAGCAGTACTTC. This chain links TRBV21-1 with TRBJ2-7; TRBD1, the D gene given by the table, was not confirmed from the DNA. TRBV21-1 is noted as a pseudogene. This CDR3 spans 15 amino acids.

CDR3 protein: CASSFVLAGESPLHF. The CDR3 DNA is TGTGCCAGCAGCTTCGTCTTGGCAGGTGAATCACCCCTCCACTTT. The V gene is TRBV7-2, the J gene TRBJ1-6, with D unclear. The CDR3 covers 15 residues. V lost 3 bases and J lost 10, with 16 bases in between. Germline V gene sequence: CDR1 SGHTA, CDR2 FQGNSA. Full variable domain (rest looked up from reference TRBV7-2 and TRBJ1-6): GAGVSQSPSNKVTEKGKDVELRCDPISGHTALYWYRQSLGQGLEFLIYFQGNSAPDKSGLPSDRFSAERTGGSVSTLTIQRTQQEDSAVYLCASSFVLAGESPLHFGNGTRLTVT.

The chain carries TRBV5-4 and TRBJ2-5; weak D call: TRBD1 (7 bases). V dropped 5 bases and J dropped 7 bases, with 18 bases sitting between them. The germline V gene has CDR1 SGHNT and CDR2 YYREEE (reference sequence). This CDR3 region has 14 residues. In DNA, the CDR3 is TGTGCCAGCAGGACCGGGCGGCAGGGGGGGACCCAGTACTTC. Translating gives CASRTGRQGGTQYF.

This rearrangement joins TRBV5-1 to TRBJ1-1, with 8 bases aligning to TRBD1. With V trimmed by 3 bases and J by 1 base, 5 bases remained unmatched. The CDR3 sequence is 15 residues long. CDR1 and CDR2 from the germline V gene are SGHRS and YFSETQ. CDR3 nucleotides: TGCGCCAGCAGCTCAGACAGGGGAGGGAACACTGAAGCTTTCTTT. Protein sequence: CASSSDRGGNTEAFF. The full variable domain, completed using reference TRBV5-1 and TRBJ1-1, is KAGVTQTPRYLIKTRGQQVTLSCSPISGHRSVSWYQQTPGQGLQFLFEYFSETQRNKGNFPGRFSGRQFSNSRSEMNVSTLELGDSALYLCASSSDRGGNTEAFFGQGTRLTVV.

This clone was detected only a few times. CDR3 sequence reads: CASSMDRQGGKATNEKLFF. CDR3 DNA sequence: TGTGCCAGTAGTATGGACCGGCAGGGAGGAAAGGCAACTAATGAAAAACTGTTTTTT. The chain couples TRBV19 to TRBJ1-4; possible D gene TRBD1, 5 bases. The CDR3 contains 19 residues. V lost 3 bases and J 0 bases, leaving 20 bases between the germline ends. From germline, CDR1 is LNHDA and CDR2 SQIVND (reference sequence).

This clone was recorded only once. This chain links TRBV5-1 with TRBJ1-2; D may be TRBD1 (6 bases). The CDR3 runs 15 residues. Germline lookup yields CDR1 SGHRS and CDR2 YFSETQ. The V and J ends lost 1 base and 3 bases respectively, with 13 bases between them. This chain's CDR3 is CASSLLRGGDYGYTF. CDR3 in DNA: TGCGCCAGCAGCTTGTTAAGGGGGGGAGACTATGGCTACACCTTC.

The V and J genes are TRBV7-9 and TRBJ2-7; D unresolved. The germline gives CDR1 SEHNR, CDR2 FQNEAQ (reference sequence). This CDR3 comprises 11 residues. Trimming took 6 bases from V and 4 from J, leaving 7 bases between them. This chain's CDR3 is CASSSPYEQYF. CDR3 DNA sequence: TGTGCCAGCAGTAGTCCGTACGAGCAGTACTTC.

The chain recombines TRBV2 with TRBJ2-7, with TRBD2 matching over 10 bases. V shed 6 bases, J shed 4 bases, and the junction held 9 bases outside the gene matches. The CDR3 spans 15 residues. CDR1 and CDR2 from the germline V gene are SNHLY and FYNNEI. The CDR3 region has the DNA TGTGCCAGCAGCCAACTAGCGGGGCCTACTTACGAGCAGTACTTC. Translating it yields CASSQLAGPTYEQYF.

CDR3 DNA sequence: TGTGCCAGCAGCTCCCGTCCCACAAAGCAAGAGACCCAGTACTTC. Protein product: CASSSRPTKQETQYF. The V call is TRBV7-2, the J call TRBJ2-5; D gene uncertain. The CDR3 spans 15 residues. Trimming took 4 bases from V and 2 from J, leaving 14 bases between them. CDR1 and CDR2 (germline): SGHTA, FQGNSA.

The genes are TRBV7-2 and TRBJ2-1, with TRBD2 matching over 8 bases. The V segment lost 6 bases and the J segment 4 bases; nucleotides outside the gene matches: 14. CDR1 and CDR2 (germline): SGHTA, FQGNSA. The CDR3 runs 17 residues. The CDR3 is CASRLFPGGVRYNEQFF. CDR3 nucleotide sequence: TGTGCCAGCAGGCTCTTCCCCGGGGGGGTAAGGTACAATGAGCAGTTCTTC.